Only one count was recorded for the clone carrying this TCR beta chain. This entry belongs to a study of shared T cell receptors in the human thymus. The protocol was immunoSEQ multiplex PCR, while the TCRdb copy is restricted to in-frame clones and leaves out a portion. The table lists fewer than 700,000 clones, roughly 90% of them singletons. The CDR3 is 20 residues long. Trimming at V came to 1 base and at J to 3 bases, leaving 13 bases not matched to a gene. Germline V gene sequence: CDR1 GTSNPN, CDR2 SVGIG (reference sequence). Separately, the same data were catalogued under a study of human thymus T cells. From that paper: Each of the donors was a healthy Finnish infant who was undergoing open corrective cardiac surgery for congenital heart defects. Corrective cardiac operations yielded the resected thymus tissue. Thymic and blood repertoires showed apparently biased V and J gene usage. Related studies noted strongly shared thymic repertoires across unrelated people.

What was sequenced was thymocytes. The sequence derives from a boy younger than two with a congenital heart defect. This sequence joins TRBV30 and TRBJ2-2, with 14 nucleotides matching TRBD2. This CDR3 is CAWSGSLSGLAGVDTGELFF. CDR3 sequence (DNA): TGTGCCTGGAGTGGGAGCCTATCGGGACTAGCGGGAGTTGACACCGGGGAGCTGTTTTTT. Full variable domain (rest looked up from reference TRBV30 and TRBJ2-2): SQTIHQWPATLVQPVGSPLSLECTVEGTSNPNLYWYRQAAGRGLQLLFYSVGIGQISSEVPQNLSASRPQDRQFILSSKKLLLSDSGFYLCAWSGSLSGLAGVDTGELFFGEGSRLTVL.